The 21 T cell receptor beta chains given below trace back to one sample, sequenced in a study of OX40 agonist ivuxolimab in advanced cancers. Here immunoSEQ multiplex PCR was the method, and the copy in TCRdb shows in-frame clones only, minus some. The sample yields about 40,000 clones, 85% to 90% seen once. The source was CD4+ or CD8+ T cells sorted from blood, collected in a trial of the OX40 agonist ivuxolimab. Receptors originate from an adult with an advanced solid tumor such as melanoma, head and neck, liver or kidney cancer.

The chain recombines TRBV28 with TRBJ1-2, with 7 bases aligning to TRBD1. J gave up 4 bases and V 7 bases, and 12 bases lay outside the gene matches. Germline values: CDR1 MDHEN, CDR2 SYDVKM. CDR3 length equals 15 residues. Here the CDR3 DNA reads TGTGCCAGCACTGGCCTAGGGGGCGCGACCTATGGCTACACCTTC. It specifies CASTGLGGATYGYTF.

The chain combines TRBV19 with TRBJ2-3, with D unclear. The CDR3 has 16 amino acids. The germline gives CDR1 LNHDA, CDR2 SQIVND (reference sequence). V was trimmed by 0 bases and J by 4 bases, leaving 14 bases between them. The CDR3: CASSIDNGRIPDTQYF. CDR3 DNA sequence: TGTGCCAGTAGTATAGATAACGGAAGGATCCCAGATACGCAGTATTTT.

This clone was observed a few times. This rearrangement joins TRBV7-9 to TRBJ1-2; D unresolved. The V end lost 5 bases, the J end lost 7 bases, and 14 bases lay between the germline ends. Germline CDR1 reads SEHNR; CDR2 reads FQNEAQ (reference sequence). The CDR3 length is 13 residues. CDR3 sequence reads: CASSPTERRGYTF. DNA for the CDR3: TGTGCCAGCAGCCCCACCGAGAGACGTGGCTACACCTTC.

J is TRBJ2-1 and V is TRBV6-6, with D possibly being TRBD1 or TRBD2 (7 bases each). Germline assignment: CDR1 MNHNY and CDR2 SVGAGI (reference sequence). V was cut by 6 bases and J by 9 bases, with 18 bases left in between. The CDR3 totals 14 residues. CDR3 loop: CASRPGGQKGEQFF. The CDR3 nucleotides read TGTGCCAGCAGACCGGGGGGACAGAAGGGTGAGCAGTTCTTC.

This clone has more than one count but fewer than ten. The rearrangement uses TRBV29-1 and TRBJ2-1; D might be TRBD1 (12 bases). CDR1 SQVTM and CDR2 ANQGSEA come from the germline V gene. The length of the CDR3 is 19 residues. The V end was cut by 8 bases, the J end by 2 bases, with 31 bases between. DNA for the CDR3: TGCAGCTTCTCGGGACAGGGGGCTAGCGGGAGGCTCACCTACAATGAGCAGTTCTTC. It is translated as CSFSGQGASGRLTYNEQFF.

The sample holds one count of this clone. V usage is TRBV7-8 and J usage is TRBJ2-7, with D perhaps matching TRBD1 (6 bases). The CDR3 covers 15 residues. The germline V and J ends were trimmed by 1 base and 1 base, with 11 bases remaining between them. The germline V gene encodes CDR1 SGHVS and CDR2 FQNEAQ. The DNA for the CDR3 is TGTGCCAGCAGCTTAGTGACAGGCTTATCCTACGAGCAGTACTTC. Protein product: CASSLVTGLSYEQYF.

The chain carries TRBV18 and TRBJ2-3, with D unclear. The CDR3 is 12 amino acids. Germline loops: CDR1 KGHSH, CDR2 LQKENI. Trimming left V 5 bases short and J 0 bases short, with 3 bases between. The CDR3 sequence: CASSASTDTQYF. CDR3 in DNA: TGTGCCAGCTCAGCAAGCACAGATACGCAGTATTTT.

The J gene is TRBJ2-5, the V gene TRBV27; weak D call: TRBD1 (7 bases). Germline V CDR1 and CDR2: MNHEY, SMNVEV (reference sequence). This CDR3 is built from 16 residues. V lost 10 bases and J lost 5, with 26 bases in between. DNA for the CDR3: TGTGCCACCCACCCTGGTCCAGGGGGGAGGCGGGAGACCCAGTACTTC. Translation: CATHPGPGGRRETQYF.

This chain joins TRBV11-2 and TRBJ2-1, with unresolved D. Germline values: CDR1 SGHAT, CDR2 FQNNGV. Trimming pared 3 bases from V and 7 bases from J, leaving 10 bases between. This CDR3 contains 13 residues. CDR3 bases: TGTGCCAGCAGCTTCGTACTGATGAATGAGCAGTTCTTC. It codes for CASSFVLMNEQFF.

The CDR3 DNA is TGTGCCAGCAGCGGCGACACCTACAATGAGCAGTTCTTC. Its protein is CASSGDTYNEQFF. V usage is TRBV5-4 and J usage is TRBJ2-1; D unresolved. V dropped 4 bases and J dropped 2 bases, with 7 bases sitting between them. From germline, CDR1 is SGHNT and CDR2 YYREEE (reference sequence). This CDR3 is built from 13 residues.

The chain employs TRBV4-3 and TRBJ1-4; D is unclear. Germline loops: CDR1 LGHNA, CDR2 YSLEER. V was clipped by 2 bases and J by 5 bases, with 15 bases between them. CDR3 length equals 16 residues. The CDR3 region is CASSQNMGVSNEKLFF. DNA for the CDR3: TGCGCCAGCAGCCAAAATATGGGTGTTTCCAATGAAAAACTGTTTTTT.

Sample share makes this clone large. Other DNA sequences in the same sample also yield this CDR3. The chain couples TRBV19 to TRBJ1-5, with D maybe TRBD1 (5 bases). Deletions cut 1 base from V and 7 bases from J, with 8 bases between. Germline V lookup: CDR1 LNHDA, CDR2 SQIVND (reference sequence). The CDR3 totals 13 residues. The CDR3 sequence is CASSIAGGQPQHF. As DNA, the CDR3 is TGTGCCAGTAGTATAGCGGGGGGGCAGCCCCAGCATTTT.

The chain has TRBV4-1 and TRBJ2-5; TRBD2 aligns across 13 bases. V gave up 5 bases and J gave up 4 bases; unmatched junction bases: 10. CDR3 length equals 17 residues. CDR1 MGHRA and CDR2 YSYEKL come from the germline V gene. This CDR3 is CASSSRTSGRRGETQYF. For the CDR3, the DNA is TGCGCCAGCAGCAGCCGGACTAGCGGGAGACGAGGAGAGACCCAGTACTTC.

The V call is TRBV6-1, the J call TRBJ1-1, with a weak D call TRBD1 (6 bases). Trimming cost V 3 bases and J 5 bases, with 16 bases left between them. Germline values: CDR1 MNHNS, CDR2 SASEGT. This CDR3 is 15 amino acids long. The DNA for the CDR3 is TGTGCCAGCAGTGATTGGGGGGGGCCTGGTACTGAAGCTTTCTTT. As protein: CASSDWGGPGTEAFF.

The chain combines TRBV6-1 with TRBJ1-1; no definite D call. V was trimmed by 2 bases and J by 8 bases, leaving 12 bases between them. The CDR3 spans 13 residues. Germline loops: CDR1 MNHNS, CDR2 SASEGT. The CDR3 sequence is CASSESLGREAFF. Written as DNA, the CDR3 is TGTGCCAGCAGTGAAAGTCTAGGTCGAGAAGCTTTCTTT.

This clone was counted once. The chain links TRBV9 to TRBJ2-2; 9 bases line up with TRBD2. This CDR3 is 17 amino acids long. J gave up 3 bases and V 1 base, and 7 bases lay outside the gene matches. Germline V gene sequence: CDR1 SGDLS, CDR2 YYNGEE. DNA for the CDR3: TGTGCCAGCAGCGTACAGGCGGGGGGGCCGTACACCGGGGAGCTGTTTTTT. Its translation: CASSVQAGGPYTGELFF.

This clone was observed a single time. This chain uses TRBV11-2 with TRBJ2-3; no clear D gene. The germline CDR1 and CDR2 sequences are SGHAT and FQNNGV. The CDR3 extends over 13 amino acids. Trimming pared 3 bases from V and 4 bases from J, leaving 8 bases between. As DNA, the CDR3 is TGTGCCAGCAGCTTGAATCTTCCAGATACGCAGTATTTT. The encoded protein is CASSLNLPDTQYF.

The chain joins TRBV7-8 to TRBJ2-7, with D perhaps TRBD1 (5 bases). Germline V gene data show CDR1 as SGHVS and CDR2 as FQNEAQ. V was cut by 0 bases and J by 3 bases, with 6 bases left in between. The CDR3 spans 13 residues. The CDR3: CASSLAGDYEQYF. CDR3 bases: TGTGCCAGCAGCTTAGCAGGGGACTACGAGCAGTACTTC.

The J gene is TRBJ1-1, the V gene TRBV11-1; unclear D gene. This CDR3 has 13 amino acids. Germline CDR1 is SGHAT and CDR2 is FQDESV (reference sequence). The V end was cut by 3 bases, the J end by 3 bases, with 8 bases between. The DNA of the CDR3 is TGTGCCAGCAGCTTCGGGTTGGACACTGAAGCTTTCTTT. Residues: CASSFGLDTEAFF.

The V and J genes are TRBV5-1 and TRBJ1-1; 7 bases line up with TRBD1. In germline, CDR1 is SGHRS, CDR2 YFSETQ. After removal of 6 bases from V and 1 base from J, the junction contained 6 bases not matched to a gene. The CDR3 covers 14 residues. CDR3 residues: CASTPGTENTEAFF. The CDR3 nucleotides are TGCGCCAGCACCCCCGGGACAGAGAACACTGAAGCTTTCTTT.

The J gene is TRBJ2-5, the V gene TRBV4-2, with 7 bases aligning to TRBD1. This CDR3 spans 15 amino acids. Germline V lookup: CDR1 LGHNA, CDR2 YNFKEQ. Trimming removed 0 bases from V and 2 bases from J; junction bases left unmatched: 3. The CDR3 is CASSQDRDSQETQYF. The CDR3 nucleotides are TGTGCCAGCAGCCAAGACCGGGACAGTCAAGAGACCCAGTACTTC.